This T cell receptor beta chain was recorded in a study of CD8 T cells in ankylosing spondylitis. Whole-study findings and limits: A TCR beta motif of 8 or 9 highly homologous variants appeared characteristic of ankylosing spondylitis blood.

The sample holds many counts of this clonotype. Its antigen is not identified. One entry per CDR3 protein results from TCRdb running MiXCR on the 5' RACE reads. The sample lists fewer than 250,000 distinct CDR3 sequences; approximately 16% were seen once. This receptor was taken from a male donor with ankylosing spondylitis. The sequencing input was blood, either unsorted or a sorted T cell fraction (not recorded which).

The CDR3 DNA reads TGCAGCCCCACGCGGTGTGGGGAGCAGTACTTC. Protein: CSPTRCGEQYF. The J gene is TRBJ2-7, the V gene TRBV29-1; D call uncertain. Germline V gene data show CDR1 as SQVTM and CDR2 as ANQGSEA. V was clipped by 8 bases and J by 7 bases, with 15 bases between them. This CDR3 spans 11 amino acids.